Each of the 16 T cell receptor beta chains below was sequenced from the same sample in a study of response to subunit inactivated influenza vaccine. TCRdb re-analysed the RT-PCR reads in MiXCR, keeping a single row per CDR3 protein. The sample holds over 800,000 distinct CDR3 sequences, 20% to 25% seen once. Specimen: PBMCs from blood, collected 5 days after vaccination. These TCRs come from a man between 45 and 60 years old who received an inactivated influenza vaccine.

The table lists this clonotype with a few counts. The chain joins TRBV5-1 to TRBJ2-3; TRBD1 matches 10 bases. V was clipped by 2 bases and J by 7 bases; unmatched bases: 7. This CDR3 is 15 amino acids long. Germline CDR1 reads SGHRS; CDR2 reads YFSETQ. CDR3 DNA sequence: TGCGCCAGCAGCTTCGGGACAGGGGTCGGGTATACGCAGTATTTT. Its protein product is CASSFGTGVGYTQYF.

This clonotype was seen once. The genes are TRBV20-1 and TRBJ2-4; maybe TRBD2 (5 bases). CDR3 length equals 16 residues. The germline V gene has CDR1 DFQATT and CDR2 SNEGSKA (reference sequence). V was pared by 0 bases and J by 2 bases, with 14 bases between. In nucleotides, the CDR3 is TGCAGTGCTAGAGATGGTACCGGGGTTACCAAAAACATTCAGTACTTC. Translation gives CSARDGTGVTKNIQYF.

This clonotype was detected many times. The J gene is TRBJ2-3, the V gene TRBV20-1; TRBD2 might be the D (6 bases). This CDR3 is built from 15 residues. CDR1 DFQATT and CDR2 SNEGSKA come from the germline V gene (reference sequence). The ends were cut back, 3 bases at V and 0 bases at J, with 13 bases in the middle. CDR3 in DNA: TGCAGTGCTAGTGCCCGGGGGAAGAGCACAGATACGCAGTATTTT. As protein: CSASARGKSTDTQYF.

This clonotype was counted ten times or more. The chain uses TRBV5-1 and TRBJ2-1; 16 positions match TRBD2. The CDR3 contains 17 residues. Trimming at V came to 4 bases and at J to 4 bases, leaving 5 bases not matched to a gene. Germline-derived CDR1 and CDR2 are SGHRS and YFSETQ. As DNA, the CDR3 is TGCGCCAGCAGCCCGGGACTAGCGGGGGGGTTTTACAATGAGCAGTTCTTC. The encoded protein is CASSPGLAGGFYNEQFF.

V gene TRBV5-1 combines with J gene TRBJ2-7; 8 bases agree with TRBD1. This CDR3 is 12 amino acids long. V was pared by 4 bases and J by 7 bases, with 4 bases of the junction left unmatched. Germline loops: CDR1 SGHRS, CDR2 YFSETQ. CDR3 amino acids: CASSPGDREQYF. The CDR3 nucleotides read TGCGCCAGCAGCCCGGGGGACAGGGAGCAGTACTTC.

The chain employs TRBV5-1 and TRBJ1-1; tentatively, D is TRBD1 (6 bases). The CDR3 sequence is 15 residues long. V shed 5 bases and J shed 0 bases, with 14 bases lying between them. In germline, CDR1 is SGHRS, CDR2 YFSETQ. The CDR3 spells CASSPNGQLNTEAFF. CDR3 bases: TGCGCCAGCAGTCCTAACGGACAGTTGAACACTGAAGCTTTCTTT.

This clonotype turned up a few times. In DNA, the CDR3 is TGTGCCAGCAGCTTGATCCGGGGGTTGAACACTGAAGCTTTCTTT. Amino acids: CASSLIRGLNTEAFF. V gene TRBV5-4 combines with J gene TRBJ1-1, with D possibly being TRBD1 (5 bases). The germline CDR1 and CDR2 sequences are SGHNT and YYREEE (reference sequence). The CDR3 is 15 residues long. V was trimmed by 1 base and J by 0 bases, leaving 10 bases between them.

The V gene is TRBV18, the J gene TRBJ2-7, with 9 bases that match TRBD2. The CDR3 contains 17 residues. The V gene's germline CDR1 is KGHSH and CDR2 LQKENI. V trimming: 3 bases; J trimming: 3 bases; junction bases outside the gene matches: 12. The CDR3 sequence: CASSPVRAGGPFYEQYF. DNA for the CDR3: TGTGCCAGCTCACCGGTAAGGGCGGGAGGGCCCTTCTACGAGCAGTACTTC.

The gene calls are TRBV5-6 and TRBJ2-5; 8 positions match TRBD1. CDR1 SGHDT and CDR2 YYEEEE come from the germline V gene. CDR3 length equals 14 residues. V was pared by 4 bases and J by 2 bases, with 4 bases of the junction left unmatched. The CDR3 reads CASSRDRFQETQYF. The CDR3, as DNA: TGTGCCAGCAGCAGGGACAGGTTTCAAGAGACCCAGTACTTC.

V gene TRBV7-9 combines with J gene TRBJ2-2, with 7 bases aligning to TRBD1. The germline V gene encodes CDR1 SEHNR and CDR2 FQNEAQ (reference sequence). This CDR3 comprises 15 residues. V was clipped by 5 bases and J by 0 bases; unmatched bases: 3. The CDR3, as DNA: TGTGCCAGCAGCCAGGGACAGTCGAACACCGGGGAGCTGTTTTTT. Its protein is CASSQGQSNTGELFF.

The rearrangement links TRBV10-3 to TRBJ1-1, with D possibly being TRBD1 (6 bases). The ends were cut back, 2 bases at V and 7 bases at J, with 11 bases in the middle. CDR1 and CDR2 (germline): ENHRY, SYGVKD. The CDR3 has 13 residues. CDR3 bases: TGTGCCATCAGTGAGCAAACAGGGATTGAAGCTTTCTTT. It translates to CAISEQTGIEAFF.

The CDR3 reads CASTPGQVEKLFF. CDR3 coding DNA: TGTGCCAGCACCCCGGGACAGGTAGAAAAACTGTTTTTT. This chain uses TRBV7-9 with TRBJ1-4; 8 nucleotides align to TRBD1. V dropped 7 bases and J dropped 8; count of bases not matched to a gene: 6. The V gene's germline CDR1 is SEHNR and CDR2 FQNEAQ (reference sequence). This CDR3 is 13 amino acids long.

This clonotype was picked up a small number of times. CDR3 coding DNA: TGTGCCACCCGGGACAGGACTCCTGGGGCCAACGTCCTGACTTTC. It is translated as CATRDRTPGANVLTF. The rearrangement links TRBV10-3 to TRBJ2-6; 8 bases align to TRBD1. Germline V CDR1 and CDR2: ENHRY, SYGVKD. The CDR3 runs 15 residues. After removal of 10 bases from V and 2 bases from J, the junction contained 7 bases not matched to a gene.

The chain links TRBV15 to TRBJ1-1; D uncertain. The CDR3 sequence is 14 residues long. V was pared by 1 base and J by 1 base, with 7 bases between. Per the germline V gene, CDR1 is LNHNV and CDR2 is YYDKDF (reference sequence). This CDR3 is CATSRGDSNTEAFF. DNA of the CDR3: TGTGCCACCAGCAGAGGTGATTCGAACACTGAAGCTTTCTTT.

This clonotype was found many times. The chain carries TRBV29-1 and TRBJ2-1, with 7 bases matching TRBD2. Germline CDR1 reads SQVTM; CDR2 reads ANQGSEA. CDR3 length: 15 residues. This CDR3 reads CSTLSGGIPYNEQFF. CDR3 bases: TGCAGTACCCTATCGGGGGGAATCCCCTACAATGAGCAGTTCTTC.

The rearrangement links TRBV5-1 to TRBJ1-1, with 9 bases aligning to TRBD1. J was trimmed by 3 bases and V by 6 bases; bases with no gene match: 9. This CDR3 has 15 residues. Per germline, CDR1 SGHRS and CDR2 YFSETQ. CDR3 protein: CASNRDRVEDTEAFF. The CDR3 DNA reads as TGCGCCAGCAACCGGGACAGGGTTGAGGACACTGAAGCTTTCTTT.